The source of this T cell receptor (beta chain) is a study of PD-1 blockade in classical Hodgkin lymphoma (dated by TCRdb to 2020 to 2022). Regarding the research as a whole: The study used CyTOF and TCR beta sequencing to define a peripheral blood immune signature of response to PD-1 blockade in classical Hodgkin lymphoma.

In its sample, this clone was seen once. Its specific antigen is unknown. There are no base qualities to consult, and no much larger clone falls within one base. Counted from cysteine to phenylalanine, this CDR3 has 16 amino acids. This entry keeps only the CDR3 DNA: 48 bases, framed from base 1. V ends up 3 bases short and J 5 bases short, with an unmatched junction base count of 8. CDR1 and CDR2 were assigned from the germline V gene (reference sequence) as LNHDA and SQIVND. Genomic DNA was isolated using the Qiagen DNeasy kit from unsorted PBMCs as well as from negatively selected CD4+ and CD8+ fractions. TCR beta CDR3 regions were subjected to amplification by immunoSEQ multiplex PCR with primers that anneal to V and J segments. A synthetic immune receptor repertoire was used to minimize amplification bias, and any residual bias was removed computationally once sequencing was done. On the study's bioinformatics: Custom Python scripts were used to quantify repertoire diversity as the Shannon entropy index. Unsorted, CD4+ and CD8+ repertoires were analyzed separately, except for combined analyses in which CD4+ and CD8+ sequences were merged in silico. TCRdb took this table from immuneACCESS and kept in-frame rearrangements with V and J called. Such tables lack part of the clones; where checked against another copy, unresolved V genes explain under half of the gap, and the rest is unexplained. Clone size and the V and J calls come from that table; the DNA yielded D and trimming. The table for this sample lists roughly 21,000 clones; about 86% of them were counted only once. Clones ranked in the top ten supply 6.5% to 8% of the sample.

The sample's time point, from its label and the paper: newly diagnosed, previously untreated cHL patient sample. Using a Miltenyi CD8+ T cell isolation kit, CD8+ T cells were purified from thawed PBMCs through magnetic negative selection. To serve as a comparison group for the relapsed/refractory trial patients, PBMCs were sequenced from patients with newly diagnosed, previously untreated classical Hodgkin lymphoma. Peripheral blood was collected in 8 mL Vacutainer Cell Preparation Tubes, from which PBMCs were isolated by centrifugation and then cryopreserved. Purified CD4+ and CD8+ fractions were prepared only for cases with an additional available PBMC sample. Magnetically labelled cells were removed on LS columns in a quadroMACS separator, and the flow-through was retained as the purified fraction. Points the paper makes about the study in general: Only a single clinical trial cohort was studied, and what caused the repertoire differences, possibly disease activity or prior therapy, remained undefined. Baseline TCR diversity was reported as lower in newly diagnosed patients than in healthy donors, and lower still in relapsed/refractory patients.

This receptor chain uses TRBV19 and TRBJ2-3; TRBD2 matches 10 bases in the middle. Sequenced input: CD8+ T cells from blood. The receptor's source is a human donor with classical Hodgkin lymphoma. The DNA sequence is as follows: TGTGCCAGTAGTATCTCTAGCGGGAGAGGGGAAGATACGCAGTATTTT. Translated, it reads CASSISSGRGEDTQYF.